One sample yielded the 24 T cell receptor beta chains listed below, sequenced in a study of STAT3 mutations in large granular lymphocyte leukemia. Antigens for these TCRs are unknown. Here immunoSEQ multiplex PCR was the method, and the copy in TCRdb shows in-frame clones only, minus some. Of about 5,200 clones in the sample, just over 70% are singletons; the top ten hold 47%. Broader study findings: Every T-cell large granular lymphocyte leukemia patient had at least one immunodominant TCR beta clonotype.

Sequenced sample: PBMCs. These receptors came from a human donor with T large granular lymphocyte leukemia. Some clones in this sample may be carry-over from other donors' samples.

The gene calls are TRBV30 and TRBJ1-1, with 7 bases lining up with TRBD1. The germline CDR1 and CDR2 sequences are GTSNPN and SVGIG (reference sequence). The CDR3 is 12 residues long. Germline trimming cut 3 bases from V and 5 bases from J; bases unmatched to any gene: 3. The CDR3: CAWSRQGTEAFF. The CDR3 region has the DNA TGTGCCTGGAGCAGACAGGGAACTGAAGCTTTCTTT.

CDR3 DNA: TGTGCCAGCAGCCTTGCCGGGACAGTCGAGCAGTACTTC. It encodes CASSLAGTVEQYF. J is TRBJ2-7 and V is TRBV5-5; 7 positions match TRBD1. Germline V CDR1 and CDR2: SGHKS, YYEKEE (reference sequence). This CDR3 has 13 amino acids. The junction had 7 bases not matched to a gene; V was cut back by 4 bases and J by 6 bases.

The J gene is TRBJ1-5, the V gene TRBV27; TRBD1 might be the D (5 bases). In germline, CDR1 is MNHEY, CDR2 SMNVEV (reference sequence). The CDR3 is made up of 18 amino acids. V dropped 0 bases and J dropped 4 bases, with 19 bases sitting between them. The CDR3 coding sequence is TGTGCCAGCAGTTTATCAGCTGTAGTGGGGGGGATGAATCAGCCCCAGCATTTT. It yields the protein CASSLSAVVGGMNQPQHF.

The chain links TRBV15 to TRBJ1-5; D is undetermined. CDR3 length: 13 residues. Germline assignment: CDR1 LNHNV and CDR2 YYDKDF (reference sequence). V lost 5 bases to trimming and J lost 2 bases, with 7 bases between them. In DNA, the CDR3 is TGTGCCACCAGCGTGGGTGGCAATCAGCCCCAGCATTTT. The encoded protein is CATSVGGNQPQHF.

The chain links TRBV7-9 to TRBJ1-2; D might be TRBD1 (5 bases). Germline V CDR1 and CDR2: SEHNR, FQNEAQ (reference sequence). V was clipped by 1 base and J by 10 bases, with 10 bases between them. The length of the CDR3 is 12 residues. The CDR3 sequence: CASSLGQNDYTF. As DNA, the CDR3 is TGTGCCAGCAGCTTAGGACAGAATGACTACACCTTC.

V gene TRBV5-6 combines with J gene TRBJ1-2, with unresolved D. This CDR3 is built from 15 residues. The V and J ends lost 3 bases and 4 bases respectively, with 16 bases between them. CDR1 is SGHDT, CDR2 YYEEEE, per germline. CDR3 sequence: CASSSVGAGVYGYTF. The CDR3 DNA is TGTGCCAGCAGCTCGGTCGGCGCCGGGGTCTATGGCTACACCTTC. Supplemented by reference TRBV5-6 and TRBJ1-2, the full variable domain reads DAGVTQSPTHLIKTRGQQVTLRCSPKSGHDTVSWYQQALGQGPQFIFQYYEEEERQRGNFPDRFSGHQFPNYSSELNVNALLLGDSALYLCASSSVGAGVYGYTFGSGTRLTVV.

The gene calls are TRBV29-1 and TRBJ1-2; a possible D gene is TRBD1 (5 bases). This CDR3 is built from 12 residues. The ends were cut back, 5 bases at V and 4 bases at J, with 11 bases in the middle. Germline CDR1 SQVTM, CDR2 ANQGSEA. DNA of the CDR3: TGCAGCGTTCACAGGATCGGCTATGGCTACACCTTC. Its translation is CSVHRIGYGYTF. Full variable domain (missing parts from reference TRBV29-1 and TRBJ1-2): SAVISQKPSRDICQRGTSLTIQCQVDSQVTMMFWYRQQPGQSLTLIATANQGSEATYESGFVIDKFPISRPNLTFSTLTVSNMSPEDSSIYLCSVHRIGYGYTFGSGTRLTVV.

The V and J genes are TRBV6-1 and TRBJ1-6; TRBD1 agrees at 9 bases. The ends lost 0 bases at V and 7 bases at J; junction bases unmatched: 4. This CDR3 has 16 amino acids. Germline assignment: CDR1 MNHNS and CDR2 SASEGT. CDR3 loop: CASSEALGTGNSPLHF. As DNA, the CDR3 is TGTGCCAGCAGTGAAGCGCTAGGGACAGGGAATTCACCCCTCCACTTT.

This sequence joins TRBV5-1 and TRBJ1-2; no firm D call. The germline V and J ends were trimmed by 4 bases and 7 bases, with 14 bases remaining between them. The CDR3 is made up of 13 amino acids. Germline lookup yields CDR1 SGHRS and CDR2 YFSETQ. CDR3 amino acids: CASSPDQSSGYTF. The CDR3 DNA follows: TGCGCCAGCAGCCCGGACCAGAGTTCTGGCTACACCTTC.

Only a few counts were recorded for this clone. J is TRBJ2-6 and V is TRBV5-1; TRBD1 might be the D (7 bases). The CDR3 is 14 residues long. Trimming cost V 3 bases and J 12 bases, with 16 bases left between them. Germline V lookup: CDR1 SGHRS, CDR2 YFSETQ. Here the CDR3 reads CASSWETGRGVLTF. Written as DNA, the CDR3 is TGCGCCAGCAGCTGGGAGACAGGGCGGGGCGTCCTGACTTTC.

V gene TRBV7-9 combines with J gene TRBJ1-5, with D unresolved. This CDR3 contains 12 residues. Trimming stripped 0 bases from V and 6 bases from J, with 3 bases between. Looked up from germline, CDR1 is SEHNR and CDR2 is FQNEAQ (reference sequence). CDR3 sequence reads: CASSLASQPQHF. The DNA for the CDR3 is TGTGCCAGCAGCTTAGCAAGTCAGCCCCAGCATTTT.

The chain is built from TRBV7-9 and TRBJ1-1; TRBD1 matches at 7 bases. CDR1 is SEHNR and CDR2 is FQNEAQ in the germline V gene (reference sequence). V dropped 7 bases and J dropped 2; count of bases not matched to a gene: 13. The CDR3 loop spans 16 amino acids. CDR3 bases: TGTGCCAGCACCCCAGGGGGGGGAGTAGAAAACACTGAAGCTTTCTTT. It translates to CASTPGGGVENTEAFF.

The V gene is TRBV12-5, the J gene TRBJ1-5; D unresolved. Trimming took off 5 bases at V and 10 bases at J, with 9 bases between the two ends. Germline CDR1 reads LGHNT; CDR2 reads FRNRAP. The CDR3 spans 11 residues. The DNA for the CDR3 is TGTGCTAGTGGTGTCCTGACTCCCCAGCATTTT. Amino acid sequence: CASGVLTPQHF. Supplemented by reference TRBV12-5 and TRBJ1-5, the full variable domain reads DARVTQTPRHKVTEMGQEVTMRCQPILGHNTVFWYRQTMMQGLELLAYFRNRAPLDDSGMPKDRFSAEMPDATLATLKIQPSEPRDSAVYFCASGVLTPQHFGDGTRLSIL.

The V and J genes are TRBV30 and TRBJ2-7; no definite D call. Trimming removed 0 bases at V and 5 bases at J, with 17 bases between. Germline CDR1 is GTSNPN and CDR2 is SVGIG (reference sequence). The CDR3 extends over 15 amino acids. CDR3 region: CAWSVLSLQDDEQYF. The CDR3 nucleotides read TGTGCCTGGAGTGTACTAAGCCTCCAGGACGACGAGCAGTACTTC.

This clone was detected only a few times. The J gene is TRBJ2-1, the V gene TRBV7-9, with 10 positions matching TRBD2. The CDR3 runs 16 residues. Germline CDR1 is SEHNR and CDR2 is FQNEAQ (reference sequence). Losses at the gene ends were 5 bases for V and 3 bases for J; bases not matched to a gene: 7. For the CDR3, the DNA is TGTGCCAGCAGCGCGGATAGCGGGGGGAACTACAATGAGCAGTTCTTC. Its protein is CASSADSGGNYNEQFF.

This chain joins TRBV7-7 and TRBJ2-2; D not resolved. Germline CDR1 and CDR2: SSHAT and FNYEAQ (reference sequence). The CDR3 is made up of 15 amino acids. Trimming stripped 5 bases from V and 3 bases from J, with 13 bases between. The CDR3 here is CASSPGDSHTGELFF. The CDR3 DNA reads as TGTGCCAGCAGCCCAGGAGATAGTCACACCGGGGAGCTGTTTTTT.

This clone showed up just a few times. The CDR3 bases are TGTGCCAGCAGTGCGACAGGGAACTATGGCTACACCTTC. This codes for CASSATGNYGYTF. This sequence joins TRBV6-5 and TRBJ1-2; the match to TRBD1 covers 7 bases. V was clipped by 5 bases and J by 2 bases; unmatched bases: 2. The CDR3 is 13 residues long. In germline, CDR1 is MNHEY, CDR2 SVGAGI.

This clone was seen only once. The chain joins TRBV5-1 to TRBJ2-5, with D perhaps matching TRBD1 (7 bases). Trimming left V 0 bases short and J 4 bases short, with 16 bases between. CDR3 length equals 16 residues. Germline values: CDR1 SGHRS, CDR2 YFSETQ. CDR3 in DNA: TGCGCCAGCAGCTTGGCCGGCGGAGGGGGCGTAGAGACCCAGTACTTC. Translating it yields CASSLAGGGGVETQYF.

This chain uses TRBV5-1 with TRBJ1-4; D may be TRBD1 (6 bases). V was shortened by 4 bases and J by 1 base, with 8 bases between the two germline ends. CDR3 length equals 14 residues. Germline V gene data show CDR1 as SGHRS and CDR2 as YFSETQ. For the CDR3, the DNA is TGCGCCAGCAGCGGAGGGGGAACTAATGAAAAACTGTTTTTT. Its protein product is CASSGGGTNEKLFF. Full variable domain (missing parts from reference TRBV5-1 and TRBJ1-4): KAGVTQTPRYLIKTRGQQVTLSCSPISGHRSVSWYQQTPGQGLQFLFEYFSETQRNKGNFPGRFSGRQFSNSRSEMNVSTLELGDSALYLCASSGGGTNEKLFFGSGTQLSVL.

This clone is medium-sized in the sample. The rearrangement joins TRBV5-5 to TRBJ1-2; D gene ambiguous. The germline V and J ends were trimmed by 0 bases and 2 bases, with 8 bases remaining between them. Looked up from germline, CDR1 is SGHKS and CDR2 is YYEKEE (reference sequence). This CDR3 is 14 amino acids long. In nucleotides, the CDR3 is TGTGCCAGCAGCTTGGAAGTCAGAAACTATGGCTACACCTTC. Amino acids: CASSLEVRNYGYTF. The variable domain in full, with the rest retrieved from reference TRBV5-5 and TRBJ1-2, is DAGVTQSPTHLIKTRGQQVTLRCSPISGHKSVSWYQQVLGQGPQFIFQYYEKEERGRGNFPDRFSARQFPNYSSELNVNALLLGDSALYLCASSLEVRNYGYTFGSGTRLTVV.

The J gene is TRBJ1-1, the V gene TRBV5-4, with 7 bases that match TRBD1. There are 14 residues in the CDR3. The V and J ends lost 1 base and 4 bases, in that order; junction bases with no gene match: 4. Germline V gene data show CDR1 as SGHNT and CDR2 as YYREEE (reference sequence). The CDR3 DNA reads as TGTGCCAGCAGCTTGACAGGGGTTCGCACTGAAGCTTTCTTT. Amino acid sequence: CASSLTGVRTEAFF.

The CDR3 reads CAWRRNGDTEAFF. The CDR3 DNA is TGTGCCTGGAGGCGGAACGGGGACACTGAAGCTTTCTTT. The chain combines TRBV30 with TRBJ1-1; no clear D. The CDR3 spans 13 residues. The V end lost 3 bases, the J end lost 3 bases, and 11 bases lay between the germline ends. Germline V lookup: CDR1 GTSNPN, CDR2 SVGIG (reference sequence).

The J gene is TRBJ1-2, the V gene TRBV7-9; perhaps TRBD1 as D (6 bases). V lost 4 bases and J lost 2, with 17 bases in between. Germline V gene data show CDR1 as SEHNR and CDR2 as FQNEAQ (reference sequence). This CDR3 spans 16 amino acids. The CDR3 is CASSSHLHQGNYGYTF. CDR3 DNA sequence: TGTGCCAGCAGCTCCCACCTCCATCAGGGGAACTATGGCTACACCTTC.

The chain has TRBV5-1 and TRBJ2-7, with 12 positions matching TRBD2. The V gene's germline CDR1 is SGHRS and CDR2 YFSETQ. The CDR3 covers 15 residues. Losses at the gene ends were 3 bases for V and 1 base for J; bases not matched to a gene: 2. The CDR3 DNA reads as TGCGCCAGCAGCTCGGGACTAGCGGGTTCCTACGAGCAGTACTTC. Amino acids: CASSSGLAGSYEQYF.